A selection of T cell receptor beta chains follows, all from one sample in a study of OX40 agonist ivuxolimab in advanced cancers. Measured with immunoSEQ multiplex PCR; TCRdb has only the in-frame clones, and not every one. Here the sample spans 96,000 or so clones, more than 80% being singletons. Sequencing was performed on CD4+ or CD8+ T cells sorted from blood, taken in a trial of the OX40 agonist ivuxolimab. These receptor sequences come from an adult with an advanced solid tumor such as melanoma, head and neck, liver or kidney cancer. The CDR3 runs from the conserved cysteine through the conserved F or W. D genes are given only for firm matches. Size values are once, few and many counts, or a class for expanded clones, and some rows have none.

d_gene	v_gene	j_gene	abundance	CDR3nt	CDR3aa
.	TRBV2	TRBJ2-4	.	TGTGCCAGCAGGGAGTTTTCGTCTTTAGCCAAAAACATTCAGTACTTC	CASREFSSLAKNIQYF
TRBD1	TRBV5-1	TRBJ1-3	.	TGCGCCAGCAGCTTGTCGAATCAGGGGGCGCAGGTTGGAAACACCATATATTTT	CASSLSNQGAQVGNTIYF
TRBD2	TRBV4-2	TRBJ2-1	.	TGTGCCAGCAGCTTGCGCCTAGCGGGAGACAATGAGCAGTTCTTC	CASSLRLAGDNEQFF
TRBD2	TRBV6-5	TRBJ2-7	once	TGTGCCAGCAGTTACGGTGCGGGAGTTGGTTACGAGCAGTACTTC	CASSYGAGVGYEQYF
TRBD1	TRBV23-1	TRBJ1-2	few	TGCGCCAGCAGTCAAAGGGGACAGGGGTCGGGTGGCTACACCTTC	CASSQRGQGSGGYTF
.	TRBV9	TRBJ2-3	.	TGTGCCAGCAGCGTCGGGGATACGCAGTATTTT	CASSVGDTQYF
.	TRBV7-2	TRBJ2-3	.	TGTGCCAGCAGCTTCACAGGCACAGATACGCAGTATTTT	CASSFTGTDTQYF
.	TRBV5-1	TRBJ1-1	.	TGCGCCAGCAGCTCCCCGGTGGGGGGGGCGCTTGGGGAATACACTGAAGCTTTCTTT	CASSSPVGGALGEYTEAFF
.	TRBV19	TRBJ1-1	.	TGTGCCAGTAGTATACTCGGGGAAACTGAAGCTTTCTTT	CASSILGETEAFF
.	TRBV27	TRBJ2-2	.	TGTGCCAGCAAAGGTGAAAACACCGGGGAGCTGTTTTTT	CASKGENTGELFF
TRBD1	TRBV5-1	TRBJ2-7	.	TGCGCCAGCAGCTCTTCCACCCGGTCGGGACAGACCCAACGTTCCTACGAGCAGTACTTC	CASSSSTRSGQTQRSYEQYF
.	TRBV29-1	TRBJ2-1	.	TGCAGCGACAGGAGGCACAATGAGCAGTTCTTC	CSDRRHNEQFF
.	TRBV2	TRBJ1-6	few	TGTGCCAGCATTTGGTCGGCGGGATCACCCCTCCACTTT	CASIWSAGSPLHF
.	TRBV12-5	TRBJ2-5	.	TGTGCTAGTGGTGGAAGAGGACAAGAGACCCAGTACTTC	CASGGRGQETQYF
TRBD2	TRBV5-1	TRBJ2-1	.	TGCGCCAGCAGCAGGGGACTAGCGGGAGATCAGTTCTTC	CASSRGLAGDQFF
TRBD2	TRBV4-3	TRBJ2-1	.	TGCGCCAGCAGCCAATTGCCGACGGGGGGGCTGGATGAGCAGTTCTTC	CASSQLPTGGLDEQFF
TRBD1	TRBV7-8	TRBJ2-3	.	TGTGCCAGCAGCCTACAGGGGGCCCACGATACGCAGTATTTT	CASSLQGAHDTQYF
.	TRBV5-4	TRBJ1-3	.	TGTGCCAGCAGCCCCGACCTGCGCCCTCGCTCTGGAAACACCATATATTTT	CASSPDLRPRSGNTIYF
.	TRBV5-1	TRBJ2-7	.	TGCGCCAGCAGCTTGGTGGGGGGAAACGAGCAGTACTTC	CASSLVGGNEQYF
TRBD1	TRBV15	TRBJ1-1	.	TGTGCCACCAGCAGGGGACAGGGGGAGATGAACACTGAAGCTTTCTTT	CATSRGQGEMNTEAFF
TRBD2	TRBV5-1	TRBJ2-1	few	TGCGCCAGCAGCCGGGACCCTAGCGGGACCTCGTACAATGAGCAGTTCTTC	CASSRDPSGTSYNEQFF
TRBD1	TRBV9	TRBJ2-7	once	TGTGCCAGCAGCGCGAGACAGGGATCTAACGAGCAGTACTTC	CASSARQGSNEQYF
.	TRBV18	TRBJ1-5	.	TGTGCCAGCTCACAGACAGTTAGTAGCAATCAGCCCCAGCATTTT	CASSQTVSSNQPQHF
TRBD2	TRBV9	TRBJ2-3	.	TGTGCCAGCAGCGTAGCTGGGCGGGAGTTAGATACGCAGTATTTT	CASSVAGRELDTQYF
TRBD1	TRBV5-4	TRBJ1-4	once	TGTGCCAGCAGCTTGCAGGGGGCTTCTGAAAAACTGTTTTTT	CASSLQGASEKLFF
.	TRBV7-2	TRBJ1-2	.	TGTGCCAGCAGCCAAGGGGGGAAGCTACATGGCTACACCTTC	CASSQGGKLHGYTF
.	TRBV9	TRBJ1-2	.	TGTGCCAGCAGCGTAGTGGGACACCAAGTCTATGGCTACACCTTC	CASSVVGHQVYGYTF